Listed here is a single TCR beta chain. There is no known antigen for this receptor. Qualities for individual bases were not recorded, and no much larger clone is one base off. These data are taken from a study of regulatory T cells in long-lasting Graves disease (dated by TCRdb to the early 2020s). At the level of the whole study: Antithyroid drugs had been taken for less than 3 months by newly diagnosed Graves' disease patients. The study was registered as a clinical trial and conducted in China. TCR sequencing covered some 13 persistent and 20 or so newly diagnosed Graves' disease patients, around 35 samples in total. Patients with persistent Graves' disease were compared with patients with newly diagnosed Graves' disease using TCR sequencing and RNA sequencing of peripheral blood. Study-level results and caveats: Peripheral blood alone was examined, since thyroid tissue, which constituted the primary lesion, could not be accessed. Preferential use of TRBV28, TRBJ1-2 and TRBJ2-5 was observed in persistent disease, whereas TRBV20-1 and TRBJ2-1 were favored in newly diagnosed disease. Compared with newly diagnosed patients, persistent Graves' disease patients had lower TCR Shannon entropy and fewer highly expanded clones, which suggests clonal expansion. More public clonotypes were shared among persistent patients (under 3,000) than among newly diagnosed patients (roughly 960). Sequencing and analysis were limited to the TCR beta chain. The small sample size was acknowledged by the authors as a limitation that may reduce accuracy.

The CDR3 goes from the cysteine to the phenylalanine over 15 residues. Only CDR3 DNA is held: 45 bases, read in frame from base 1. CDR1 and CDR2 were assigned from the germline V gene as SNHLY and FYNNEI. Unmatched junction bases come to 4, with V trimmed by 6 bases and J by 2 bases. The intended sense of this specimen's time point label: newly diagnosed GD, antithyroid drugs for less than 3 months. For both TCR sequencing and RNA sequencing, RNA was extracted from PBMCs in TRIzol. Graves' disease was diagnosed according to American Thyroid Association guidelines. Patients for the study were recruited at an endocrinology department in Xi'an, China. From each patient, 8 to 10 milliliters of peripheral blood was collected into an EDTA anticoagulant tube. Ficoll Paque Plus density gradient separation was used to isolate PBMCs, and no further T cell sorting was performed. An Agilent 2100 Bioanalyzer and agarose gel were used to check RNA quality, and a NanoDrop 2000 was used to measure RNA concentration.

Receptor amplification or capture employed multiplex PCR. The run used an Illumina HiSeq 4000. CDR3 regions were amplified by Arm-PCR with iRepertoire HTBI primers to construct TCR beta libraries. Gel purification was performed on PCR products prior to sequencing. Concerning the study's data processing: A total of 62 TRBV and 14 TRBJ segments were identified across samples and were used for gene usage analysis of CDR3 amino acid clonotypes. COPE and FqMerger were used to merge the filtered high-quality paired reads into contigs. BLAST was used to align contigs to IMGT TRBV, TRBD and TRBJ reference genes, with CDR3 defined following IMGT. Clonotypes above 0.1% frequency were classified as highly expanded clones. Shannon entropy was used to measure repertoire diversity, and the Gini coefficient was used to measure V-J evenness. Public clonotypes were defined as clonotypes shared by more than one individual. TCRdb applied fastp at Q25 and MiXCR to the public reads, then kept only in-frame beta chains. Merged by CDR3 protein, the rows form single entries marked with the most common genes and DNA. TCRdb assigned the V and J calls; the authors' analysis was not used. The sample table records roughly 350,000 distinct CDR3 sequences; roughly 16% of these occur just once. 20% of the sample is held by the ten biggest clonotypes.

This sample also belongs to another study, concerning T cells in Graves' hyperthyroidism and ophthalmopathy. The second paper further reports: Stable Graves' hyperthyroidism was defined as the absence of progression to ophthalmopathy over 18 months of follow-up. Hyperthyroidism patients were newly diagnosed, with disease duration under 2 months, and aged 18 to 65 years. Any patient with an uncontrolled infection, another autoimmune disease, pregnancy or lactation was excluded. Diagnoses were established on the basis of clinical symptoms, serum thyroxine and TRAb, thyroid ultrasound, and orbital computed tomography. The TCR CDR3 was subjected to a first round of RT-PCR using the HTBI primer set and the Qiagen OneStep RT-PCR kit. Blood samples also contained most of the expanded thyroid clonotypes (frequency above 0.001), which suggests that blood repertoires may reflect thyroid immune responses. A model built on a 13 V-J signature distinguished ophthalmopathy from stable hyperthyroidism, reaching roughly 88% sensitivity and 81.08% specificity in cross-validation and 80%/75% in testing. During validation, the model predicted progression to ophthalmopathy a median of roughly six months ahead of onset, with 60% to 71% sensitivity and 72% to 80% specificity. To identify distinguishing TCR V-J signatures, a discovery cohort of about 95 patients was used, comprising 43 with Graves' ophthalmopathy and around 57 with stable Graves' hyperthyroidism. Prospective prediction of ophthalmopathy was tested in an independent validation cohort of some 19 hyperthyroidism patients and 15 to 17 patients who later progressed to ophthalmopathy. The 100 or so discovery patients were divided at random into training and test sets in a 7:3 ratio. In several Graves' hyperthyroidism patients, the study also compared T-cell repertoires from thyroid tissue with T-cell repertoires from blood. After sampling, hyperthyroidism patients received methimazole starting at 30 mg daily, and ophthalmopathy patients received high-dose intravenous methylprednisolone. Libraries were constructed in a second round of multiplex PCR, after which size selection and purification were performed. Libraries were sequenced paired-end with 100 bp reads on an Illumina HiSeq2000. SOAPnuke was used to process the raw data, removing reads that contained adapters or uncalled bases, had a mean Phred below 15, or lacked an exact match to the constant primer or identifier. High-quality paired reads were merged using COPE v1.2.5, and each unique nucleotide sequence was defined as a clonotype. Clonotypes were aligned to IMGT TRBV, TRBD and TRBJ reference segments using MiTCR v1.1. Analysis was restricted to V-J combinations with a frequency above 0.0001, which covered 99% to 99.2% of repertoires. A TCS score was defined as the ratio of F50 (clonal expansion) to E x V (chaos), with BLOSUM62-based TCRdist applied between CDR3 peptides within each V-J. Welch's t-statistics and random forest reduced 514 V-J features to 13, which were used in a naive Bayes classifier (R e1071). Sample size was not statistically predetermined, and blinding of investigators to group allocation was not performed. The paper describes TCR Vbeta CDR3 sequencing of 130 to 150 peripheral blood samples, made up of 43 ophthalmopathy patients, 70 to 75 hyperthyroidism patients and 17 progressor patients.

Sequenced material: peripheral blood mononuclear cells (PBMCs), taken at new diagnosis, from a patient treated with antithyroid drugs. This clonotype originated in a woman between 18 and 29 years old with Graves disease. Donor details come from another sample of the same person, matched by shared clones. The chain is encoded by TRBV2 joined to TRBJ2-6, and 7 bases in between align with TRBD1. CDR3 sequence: CASRTGFTGANVLTF. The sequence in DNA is TGTGCCAGCAGGACAGGGTTTACTGGGGCCAACGTCCTGACTTTC. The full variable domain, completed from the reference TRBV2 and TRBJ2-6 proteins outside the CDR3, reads EPEVTQTPSHQVTQMGQEVILRCVPISNHLYFYWYRQILGQKVEFLVSFYNNEISEKSEIFDDQFSVERPDGSNFTLKIRSTKLEDSAMYFCASRTGFTGANVLTFGAGSRLTVL.